Each of the 27 T cell receptor beta chains below was sequenced from the same sample in a study of blood T cells in healthy people across ages. Primed by a sample-barcoded 5' primer and a J-beta primer mix, a second PCR proceeded for about 6 to 12 cycles. TCRdb reprocessed the 5' RACE reads via MiXCR and lists one record per CDR3 protein. The sample has some 1.5 million distinct CDR3 sequences; about 30% are singletons. Sequenced: blood. All receptors derive from a woman in her 30s in good health.

The gene calls are TRBV12-3 or TRBV12-4 and TRBJ1-1, with D perhaps TRBD1 (6 bases). The CDR3 length is 14 residues. Trimming took 10 bases from V and 0 from J, leaving 15 bases between them. For the CDR3, the DNA is TGTGCCACCGGTAGTACAGGGATGAACACTGAAGCTTTCTTT. It yields the protein CATGSTGMNTEAFF.

Many counts were recorded for this clonotype. This chain joins TRBV6-6 and TRBJ2-3; D is perhaps TRBD1 (5 bases). Germline V CDR1 and CDR2: MNHNY, SVGAGI (reference sequence). Trimming stripped 6 bases from V and 4 bases from J, with 14 bases between. This CDR3 comprises 14 residues. The CDR3 here is CASSPLQGADTQYF. In DNA form, the CDR3 reads TGTGCCAGCAGCCCCCTGCAGGGTGCAGATACGCAGTATTTT.

There are many counts of this clonotype. At one boundary the junction diverges from the germline segment, which might be a read error. The rearrangement uses TRBV6-1 and TRBJ1-2, with D hard to call. Germline V gives CDR1 MNHNS, CDR2 SASEGT. CDR3 length: 12 residues. CDR3 DNA: TGCGCCAGCAGTGAGGCCAACTATGGCTACACCTTC. Translating it yields CASSEANYGYTF.

This clonotype came up once. V usage is TRBV16 and J usage is TRBJ1-5; maybe TRBD1 (5 bases). Per germline, CDR1 KGHSY and CDR2 FQNENV. With 2 bases removed from V and 6 bases from J, the gap between germline ends came to 14 bases. The CDR3 contains 15 residues. The CDR3 region has the DNA TGTGCCAGCAGCCAAGATACCGGGGCCGGTCAGCCCCAGCATTTT. Its translation is CASSQDTGAGQPQHF.

This clonotype was observed a handful of times. This chain joins TRBV9 and TRBJ2-5; no clear D. Germline V gene lookup returns CDR1 SGDLS and CDR2 YYNGEE. The CDR3 is made up of 13 amino acids. Trimming removed 2 bases from V and 7 bases from J, with 12 bases in between. The CDR3 protein is CASSVDLWGTQYF. Written as DNA, the CDR3 is TGTGCCAGCAGCGTTGACTTGTGGGGGACCCAGTACTTC.

This clonotype was seen once. The rearrangement joins TRBV5-1 to TRBJ2-1; a possible D gene is TRBD2 (5 bases). V was trimmed by 3 bases and J by 6 bases, leaving 13 bases between them. Germline values: CDR1 SGHRS, CDR2 YFSETQ. This CDR3 is 14 amino acids long. The chain's CDR3 is CASSSDGMGNEQFF. The CDR3 DNA reads TGCGCCAGCAGCTCCGACGGGATGGGCAATGAGCAGTTCTTC.

This clonotype has a count of ten or more. The chain links TRBV6-5 to TRBJ1-1; D unclear. Trimming stripped 9 bases from V and 3 bases from J, with 5 bases between. Germline-derived CDR1 and CDR2 are MNHEY and SVGAGI. The CDR3 is 10 amino acids. The CDR3 is CASGDTEAFF. The CDR3 DNA reads as TGTGCCAGTGGAGACACTGAAGCTTTCTTT.

A few counts support this clonotype. The V call is TRBV20-1, the J call TRBJ2-3; D gene ambiguous. CDR1 is DFQATT and CDR2 is SNEGSKA in the germline V gene (reference sequence). The germline V and J ends were trimmed by 3 bases and 4 bases, with 8 bases remaining between them. The CDR3 extends over 12 amino acids. The DNA for the CDR3 is TGCAGTGCTAGGGAAGACTCAGATACGCAGTATTTT. It encodes CSAREDSDTQYF.

Many counts were recorded for this clonotype. The chain recombines TRBV18 with TRBJ2-5; D may be TRBD2 (5 bases). Trimming cost V 8 bases and J 0 bases, with 10 bases left between them. From germline, CDR1 is KGHSH and CDR2 LQKENI. The CDR3 has 13 residues. The CDR3 spells CASSPGYQETQYF. The CDR3 nucleotides read TGTGCCAGCAGCCCGGGGTACCAAGAGACCCAGTACTTC. The full variable domain, rest sourced from reference TRBV18 and TRBJ2-5, is NAGVMQNPRHLVRRRGQEARLRCSPMKGHSHVYWYRQLPEEGLKFMVYLQKENIIDESGMPKERFSAEFPKEGPSILRIQQVVRGDSAAYFCASSPGYQETQYFGPGTRLLVL.

The chain carries TRBV3-1 and TRBJ1-1; 11 bases line up with TRBD1. The CDR3 loop spans 15 amino acids. Germline assignment: CDR1 LGHDT and CDR2 YNNKEL (reference sequence). V was pared by 3 bases and J by 9 bases, with 9 bases of the junction left unmatched. The CDR3 sequence is CASSHPDRGRGKAFF. CDR3 DNA sequence: TGTGCCAGCAGCCACCCGGACAGGGGGCGGGGAAAAGCTTTCTTT. Supplemented by reference TRBV3-1 and TRBJ1-1, the full variable domain reads DTAVSQTPKYLVTQMGNDKSIKCEQNLGHDTMYWYKQDSKKFLKIMFSYNNKELIINETVPNRFSPKSPDKAHLNLHINSLELGDSAVYFCASSHPDRGRGKAFFGQGTRLTVV.

This clonotype was observed once. The rearrangement links TRBV6-2 or TRBV6-3 to TRBJ1-1; 10 bases are a match to TRBD1. This CDR3 comprises 16 residues. The junction had 14 bases not matched to a gene; V was cut back by 5 bases and J by 8 bases. Per germline, CDR1 MNHEY and CDR2 SVGEGT. CDR3 coding DNA: TGTGCCAGCAGTATGAGGACAGGGGGTCGGAGGTCGGAAGCTTTCTTT. Amino acid sequence: CASSMRTGGRRSEAFF.

This clonotype was seen only a few times. The J gene is TRBJ1-2, the V gene TRBV5-1, with D maybe TRBD1 (6 bases). The germline gives CDR1 SGHRS, CDR2 YFSETQ. This CDR3 contains 13 residues. Trimming removed 5 bases from V and 8 bases from J, with 16 bases in between. The CDR3 DNA sequence: TGCGCCAGCAGTGCAATGGGGGCGGACGGCTACACCTTC. Protein product: CASSAMGADGYTF.

This clonotype was observed a few times. The chain is built from TRBV20-1 and TRBJ2-2, with 15 bases fitting TRBD2. V was clipped by 1 base and J by 0 bases; unmatched bases: 0. Germline V gene lookup returns CDR1 DFQATT and CDR2 SNEGSKA (reference sequence). This CDR3 region has 17 residues. CDR3 sequence reads: CSARGTSGGANTGELFF. In DNA form, the CDR3 reads TGCAGTGCTAGAGGGACTAGCGGGGGGGCGAACACCGGGGAGCTGTTTTTT.

This clonotype showed up many times. V and J are TRBV3-1 and TRBJ2-7, with TRBD1 as a possible D gene (5 bases). Trimming shortened V by 5 bases and J by 0 bases, and 11 bases separated the two germline ends. Germline V gene data show CDR1 as LGHDT and CDR2 as YNNKEL (reference sequence). The CDR3 has 14 amino acids. The CDR3 bases are TGTGCCAGCAGCTACAGACAGTACTCCTACGAGCAGTACTTC. Translated: CASSYRQYSYEQYF.

This clonotype was detected a few times. The chain couples TRBV12-3 or TRBV12-4 to TRBJ2-2; maybe TRBD2 (5 bases). This CDR3 spans 15 amino acids. With 8 bases removed from V and 2 bases from J, the gap between germline ends came to 15 bases. CDR3 residues: CASLGSIFNTGELFF. The CDR3 DNA sequence: TGTGCCAGCCTGGGGAGTATTTTTAACACCGGGGAGCTGTTTTTT.

V and J are TRBV5-1 and TRBJ2-1; D remains ambiguous. The germline V and J ends were trimmed by 0 bases and 7 bases, with 8 bases remaining between them. The germline V gene encodes CDR1 SGHRS and CDR2 YFSETQ. The CDR3 loop spans 13 amino acids. The CDR3 DNA is TGCGCCAGCAGCTTGGTTTCGGTTAATGAGCAGTTCTTC. Encoded protein: CASSLVSVNEQFF.

Of note for this clonotype: Given a much more abundant clone one base away, this may be a read error. The V gene is TRBV10-3, the J gene TRBJ2-1, with 7 bases that match TRBD1. The CDR3 runs 14 residues. Germline values: CDR1 ENHRY, CDR2 SYGVKD. The CDR3 sequence: CAISERDSNNVQFF. The CDR3 DNA reads as TGTGCCATCAGTGAGAGGGACAGCAACAATGTGCAGTTCTTC.

This rearrangement joins TRBV9 to TRBJ2-5; D remains unclear. The J call may be incorrect, as the DNA end agrees better with TRBJ2-7. CDR1 is SGDLS, CDR2 YYNGEE, per germline. The CDR3 totals 15 residues. CDR3 sequence (DNA): TGTGCCAGCAGCGTAGATATAGGGAAGGACTACGAGCAGTACTTC. Protein product: CASSVDIGKDYEQYF.

The chain links TRBV27 to TRBJ2-1, with 8 bases that match TRBD1. This CDR3 has 14 amino acids. The junction had 10 bases not matched to a gene; V was cut back by 6 bases and J by 9 bases. Germline V CDR1 and CDR2: MNHEY, SMNVEV (reference sequence). In nucleotides, the CDR3 is TGTGCCAGCAGAAAAGCAGGGGGCTCGGGTGAGCAGTTCTTC. It encodes CASRKAGGSGEQFF.

The chain recombines TRBV4-2 with TRBJ2-5; 11 bases line up with TRBD2. Trimming cost V 5 bases and J 2 bases; bases outside gene matches: 7. Per germline, CDR1 LGHNA and CDR2 YNFKEQ. The CDR3 contains 16 residues. CDR3 DNA sequence: TGTGCCAGCAGCTCCGCGGGGACTAGCGGACAAGAGACCCAGTACTTC. It is translated as CASSSAGTSGQETQYF.

This clonotype has just a few counts. The DNA for the CDR3 is TGTGCCAGCGGAGCGAACACTGAAGCTTTCTTT. Residues: CASGANTEAFF. The J gene is TRBJ1-1, the V gene TRBV2; the D is unclear. Germline values: CDR1 SNHLY, CDR2 FYNNEI. The CDR3 is made up of 11 amino acids. The V end was cut by 8 bases, the J end by 1 base, with 5 bases between. The variable domain in full, with the rest retrieved from reference TRBV2 and TRBJ1-1, is EPEVTQTPSHQVTQMGQEVILRCVPISNHLYFYWYRQILGQKVEFLVSFYNNEISEKSEIFDDQFSVERPDGSNFTLKIRSTKLEDSAMYFCASGANTEAFFGQGTRLTVV.

This CDR3 is CASGFEVREDRYNEQYF. DNA for the CDR3: TGTGCTAGTGGTTTTGAGGTCCGGGAGGACCGCTACAATGAGCAGTACTTC. V and J are TRBV12-5 and TRBJ2-4; 7 nucleotides align to TRBD2. The CDR3 covers 17 residues. The V and J ends lost 3 bases and 13 bases, in that order; junction bases with no gene match: 21. Germline V gene data show CDR1 as LGHNT and CDR2 as FRNRAP.

About this clonotype itself: This may be a read error, as it is one base from a much larger clone. The J gene is TRBJ2-7, the V gene TRBV12-3 or TRBV12-4, with a weak D call TRBD1 (5 bases). The CDR3 length is 13 residues. Trimming took off 1 base at V and 7 bases at J, with 11 bases between the two ends. CDR3 coding DNA: TGTGCCAGCAGTTTAGGGGGCGCTTGGGAGCAGTACTTC. Amino acids: CASSLGGAWEQYF.

The chain combines TRBV20-1 with TRBJ2-7, with 11 bases lining up with TRBD1. J gave up 3 bases and V 6 bases, and 4 bases lay outside the gene matches. This CDR3 region has 13 residues. CDR1 is DFQATT, CDR2 SNEGSKA, per germline (reference sequence). In DNA, the CDR3 is TGCAGTGCGTGGGACAGGGGGTTCTACGAGCAGTACTTC. Protein sequence: CSAWDRGFYEQYF.

The chain carries TRBV28 and TRBJ2-2; 9 bases agree with TRBD1. J lost 5 bases, V lost 5 bases, and 12 bases had no gene match. The germline V gene has CDR1 MDHEN and CDR2 SYDVKM. The CDR3 runs to 17 residues. This CDR3 is CASSLLGGTGWTGELFF. CDR3 DNA: TGTGCCAGCAGTCTCCTCGGGGGGACAGGGTGGACCGGGGAGCTGTTTTTT.

This clonotype was observed at least ten times. The chain is built from TRBV5-5 and TRBJ1-2, with D possibly TRBD1 on 6 matching bases. This CDR3 is 15 amino acids long. Germline V gene data show CDR1 as SGHKS and CDR2 as YYEKEE (reference sequence). V lost 0 bases and J lost 2, with 11 bases in between. CDR3 DNA sequence: TGTGCCAGCAGCTTGGGTGGGGGCATGAACTATGGCTACACCTTC. As protein: CASSLGGGMNYGYTF.

The chain combines TRBV15 with TRBJ2-7, with a tentative D call TRBD2 (5 bases). V was trimmed by 4 bases and J by 6 bases, leaving 16 bases between them. The CDR3 loop spans 14 amino acids. Germline loops: CDR1 LNHNV, CDR2 YYDKDF (reference sequence). The CDR3 reads CATSTVSPGGEQYF. As DNA, the CDR3 is TGTGCCACCAGCACCGTCAGTCCCGGAGGCGAGCAGTACTTC.